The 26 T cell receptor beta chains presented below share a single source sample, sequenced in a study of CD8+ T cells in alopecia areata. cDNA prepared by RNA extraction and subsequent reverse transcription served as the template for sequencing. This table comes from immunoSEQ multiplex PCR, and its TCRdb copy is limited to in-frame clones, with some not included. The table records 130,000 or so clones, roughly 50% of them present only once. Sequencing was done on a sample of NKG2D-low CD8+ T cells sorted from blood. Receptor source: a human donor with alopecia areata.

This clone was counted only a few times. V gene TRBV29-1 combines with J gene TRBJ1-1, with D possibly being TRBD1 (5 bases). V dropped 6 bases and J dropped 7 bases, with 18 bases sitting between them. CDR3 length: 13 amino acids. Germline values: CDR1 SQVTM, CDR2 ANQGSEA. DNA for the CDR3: TGCAGCGTCCCTCGCGCCCCGAGGGGTGAAGCTTTCTTT. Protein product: CSVPRAPRGEAFF.

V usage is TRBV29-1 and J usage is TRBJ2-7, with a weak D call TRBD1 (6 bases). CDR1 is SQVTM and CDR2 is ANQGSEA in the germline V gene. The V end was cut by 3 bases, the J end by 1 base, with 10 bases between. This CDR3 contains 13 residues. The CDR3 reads CSVDTGLSYEQYF. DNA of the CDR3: TGCAGCGTTGATACAGGGCTATCCTACGAGCAGTACTTC.

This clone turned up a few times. For the CDR3, the DNA is TGCAGCGTTGCGACTAGCGGAGGAAACTCCTACGAGCAGTACTTC. Encoded protein: CSVATSGGNSYEQYF. The genes are TRBV29-1 and TRBJ2-7; 9 nucleotides match TRBD2. The junction had 7 bases not matched to a gene; V was cut back by 4 bases and J by 0 bases. CDR3 length equals 15 residues. Germline-derived CDR1 and CDR2 are SQVTM and ANQGSEA.

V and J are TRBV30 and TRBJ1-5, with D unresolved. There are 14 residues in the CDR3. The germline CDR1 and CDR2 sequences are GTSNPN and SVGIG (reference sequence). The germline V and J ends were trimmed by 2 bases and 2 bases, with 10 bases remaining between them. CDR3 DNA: TGTGCCTGGAGTACGGACGGGCGCAATCAGCCCCAGCATTTT. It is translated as CAWSTDGRNQPQHF.

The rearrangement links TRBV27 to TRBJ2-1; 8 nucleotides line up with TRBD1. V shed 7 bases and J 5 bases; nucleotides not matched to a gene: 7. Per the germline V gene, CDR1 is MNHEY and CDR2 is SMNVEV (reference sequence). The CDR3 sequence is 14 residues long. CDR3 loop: CASTGQGPHNEQFF. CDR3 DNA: TGTGCCAGCACCGGACAGGGCCCACACAATGAGCAGTTCTTC.

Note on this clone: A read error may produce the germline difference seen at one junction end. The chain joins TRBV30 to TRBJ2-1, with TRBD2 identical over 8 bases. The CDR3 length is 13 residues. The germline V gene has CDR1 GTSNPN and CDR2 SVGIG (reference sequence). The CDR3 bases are TGTGCCTGGTCCCCAGGCGGGGGGAGATCAAAGATCTTC. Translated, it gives CAWSPGGGRSKIF.

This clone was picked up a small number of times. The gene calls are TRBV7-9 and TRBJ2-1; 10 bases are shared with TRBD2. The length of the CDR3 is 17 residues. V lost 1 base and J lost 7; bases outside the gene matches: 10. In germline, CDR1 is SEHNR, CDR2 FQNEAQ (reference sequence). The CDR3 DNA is TGTGCCAGCAGCTTAGGTAATCTAGCGGGAGAGGTGAATGAGCAGTTCTTC. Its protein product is CASSLGNLAGEVNEQFF.

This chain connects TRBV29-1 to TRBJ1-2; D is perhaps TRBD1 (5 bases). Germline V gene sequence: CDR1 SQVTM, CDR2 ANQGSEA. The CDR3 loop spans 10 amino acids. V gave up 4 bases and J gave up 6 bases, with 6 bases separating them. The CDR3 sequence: CSVVQDGYTF. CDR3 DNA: TGCAGCGTTGTACAGGATGGCTACACCTTC.

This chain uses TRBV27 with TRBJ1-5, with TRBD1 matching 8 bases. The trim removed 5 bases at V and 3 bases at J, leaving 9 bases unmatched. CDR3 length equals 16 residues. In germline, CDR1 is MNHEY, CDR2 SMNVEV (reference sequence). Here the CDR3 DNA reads TGTGCCAGCAGTCCCGTCGGGGACAGGCCCAATCAGCCCCAGCATTTT. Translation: CASSPVGDRPNQPQHF.

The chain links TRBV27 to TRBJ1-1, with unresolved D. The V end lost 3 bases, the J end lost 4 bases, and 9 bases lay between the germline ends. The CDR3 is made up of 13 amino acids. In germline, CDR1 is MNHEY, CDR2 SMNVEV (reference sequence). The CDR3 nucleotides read TGTGCCAGCAGTTTGAGGGCGGGCACTGAAGCTTTCTTT. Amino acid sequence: CASSLRAGTEAFF.

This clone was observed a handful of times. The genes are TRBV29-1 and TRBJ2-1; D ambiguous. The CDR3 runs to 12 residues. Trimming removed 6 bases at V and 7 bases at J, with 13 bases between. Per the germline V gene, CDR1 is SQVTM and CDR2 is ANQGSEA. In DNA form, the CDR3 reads TGCAGCGTCGCACACGGAGATAATGAGCAGTTCTTC. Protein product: CSVAHGDNEQFF.

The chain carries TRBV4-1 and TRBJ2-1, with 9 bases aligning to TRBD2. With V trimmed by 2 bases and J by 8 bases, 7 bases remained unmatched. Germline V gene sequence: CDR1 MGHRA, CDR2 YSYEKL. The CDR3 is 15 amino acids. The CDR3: CASSQSSGSSYEQFF. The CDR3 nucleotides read TGCGCCAGCAGCCAAAGTAGCGGGAGTAGTTATGAGCAGTTCTTC.

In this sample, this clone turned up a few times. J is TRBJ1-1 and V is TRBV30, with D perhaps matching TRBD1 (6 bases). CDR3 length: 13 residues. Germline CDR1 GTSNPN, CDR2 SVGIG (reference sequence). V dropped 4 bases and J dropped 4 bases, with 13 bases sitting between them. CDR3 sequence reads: CAWTGADATEAFF. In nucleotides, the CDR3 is TGTGCCTGGACAGGGGCTGATGCCACTGAAGCTTTCTTT. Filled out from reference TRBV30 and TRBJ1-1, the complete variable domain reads SQTIHQWPATLVQPVGSPLSLECTVEGTSNPNLYWYRQAAGRGLQLLFYSVGIGQISSEVPQNLSASRPQDRQFILSSKKLLLSDSGFYLCAWTGADATEAFFGQGTRLTVV.

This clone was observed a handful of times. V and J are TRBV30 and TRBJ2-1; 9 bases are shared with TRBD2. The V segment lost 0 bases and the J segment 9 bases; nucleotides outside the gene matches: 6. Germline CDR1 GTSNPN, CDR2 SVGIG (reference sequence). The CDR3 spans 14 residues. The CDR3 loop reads CAWSVSGREGEQFF. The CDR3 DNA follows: TGTGCCTGGAGTGTAAGTGGGCGGGAGGGTGAGCAGTTCTTC.

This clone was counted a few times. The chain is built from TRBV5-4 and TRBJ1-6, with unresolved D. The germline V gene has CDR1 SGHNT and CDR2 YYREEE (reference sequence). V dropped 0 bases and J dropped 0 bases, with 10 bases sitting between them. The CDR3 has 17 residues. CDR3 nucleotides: TGTGCCAGCAGCTTGGAAGAGCGAGGCTCCTATAATTCACCCCTCCACTTT. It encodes CASSLEERGSYNSPLHF. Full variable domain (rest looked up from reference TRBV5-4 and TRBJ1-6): ETGVTQSPTHLIKTRGQQVTLRCSSQSGHNTVSWYQQALGQGPQFIFQYYREEENGRGNFPPRFSGLQFPNYSSELNVNALELDDSALYLCASSLEERGSYNSPLHFGNGTRLTVT.

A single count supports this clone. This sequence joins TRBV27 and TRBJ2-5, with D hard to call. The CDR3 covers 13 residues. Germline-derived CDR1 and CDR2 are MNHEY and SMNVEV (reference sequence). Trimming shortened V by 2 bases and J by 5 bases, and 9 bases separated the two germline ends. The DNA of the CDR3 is TGTGCCAGCAGTTTAGGTGTATCGGAGACCCAGTACTTC. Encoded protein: CASSLGVSETQYF.

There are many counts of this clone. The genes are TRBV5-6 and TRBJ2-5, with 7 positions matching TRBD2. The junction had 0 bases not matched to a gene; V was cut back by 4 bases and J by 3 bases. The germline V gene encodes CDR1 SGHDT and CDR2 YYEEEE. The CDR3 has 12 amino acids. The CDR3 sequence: CASSGGEETQYF. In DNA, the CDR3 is TGTGCCAGCAGCGGGGGGGAAGAGACCCAGTACTTC.

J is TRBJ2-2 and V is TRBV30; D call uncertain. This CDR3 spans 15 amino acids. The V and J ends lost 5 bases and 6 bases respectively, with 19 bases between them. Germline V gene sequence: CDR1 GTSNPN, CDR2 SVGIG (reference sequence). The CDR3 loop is CAWCPRRGSPGELFF. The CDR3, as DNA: TGTGCCTGGTGCCCGAGAAGAGGATCCCCCGGGGAGCTGTTTTTT.

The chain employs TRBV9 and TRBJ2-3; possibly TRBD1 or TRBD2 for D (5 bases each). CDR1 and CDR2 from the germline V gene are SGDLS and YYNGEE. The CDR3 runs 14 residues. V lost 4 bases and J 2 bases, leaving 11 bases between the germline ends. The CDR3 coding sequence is TGTGCCAGCAGCTTCTTGGGGGACACAGATACGCAGTATTTT. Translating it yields CASSFLGDTDTQYF.

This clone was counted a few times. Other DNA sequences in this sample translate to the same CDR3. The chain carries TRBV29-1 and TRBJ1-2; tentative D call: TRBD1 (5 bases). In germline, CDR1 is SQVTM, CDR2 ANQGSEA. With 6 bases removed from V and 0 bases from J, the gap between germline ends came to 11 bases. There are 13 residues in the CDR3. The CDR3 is CSVRAGTNYGYTF. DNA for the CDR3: TGCAGCGTCCGAGCAGGGACTAACTATGGCTACACCTTC.

In DNA form, the CDR3 reads TGTGCCAGCCGGTCTCTGGGTCCAGCCTATGGCTACACCTTC. This encodes CASRSLGPAYGYTF. J is TRBJ1-2 and V is TRBV9; D remains ambiguous. Trimming stripped 7 bases from V and 4 bases from J, with 17 bases between. This CDR3 is 14 amino acids long. CDR1 is SGDLS, CDR2 YYNGEE, per germline.

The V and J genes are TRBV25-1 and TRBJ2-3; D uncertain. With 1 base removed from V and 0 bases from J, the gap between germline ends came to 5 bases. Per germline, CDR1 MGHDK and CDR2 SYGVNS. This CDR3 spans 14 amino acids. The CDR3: CASSESGSTDTQYF. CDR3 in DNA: TGTGCCAGCAGTGAATCGGGCAGCACAGATACGCAGTATTTT.

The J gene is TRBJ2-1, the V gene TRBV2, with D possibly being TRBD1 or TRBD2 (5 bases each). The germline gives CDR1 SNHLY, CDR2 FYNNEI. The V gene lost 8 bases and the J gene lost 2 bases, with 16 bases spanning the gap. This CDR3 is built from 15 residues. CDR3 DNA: TGTGCCAGCGGCCTCGGGGACCTAGCCTACAATGAGCAGTTCTTC. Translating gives CASGLGDLAYNEQFF.

The DNA for the CDR3 is TGTGCCAGCAGTGCAGAGAGGGGGAGGGTTATTACGCAGTATTTT. It encodes CASSAERGRVITQYF. The chain has TRBV11-2 and TRBJ2-3; a weak D match, TRBD2 (7 bases). Trimming pared 6 bases from V and 8 bases from J, leaving 21 bases between. Germline V gene lookup returns CDR1 SGHAT and CDR2 FQNNGV. The CDR3 loop spans 15 amino acids. Full variable domain (rest looked up from reference TRBV11-2 and TRBJ2-3): EAGVAQSPRYKIIEKRQSVAFWCNPISGHATLYWYQQILGQGPKLLIQFQNNGVVDDSQLPKDRFSAERLKGVDSTLKIQPAKLEDSAVYLCASSAERGRVITQYFGPGTRLTVL.

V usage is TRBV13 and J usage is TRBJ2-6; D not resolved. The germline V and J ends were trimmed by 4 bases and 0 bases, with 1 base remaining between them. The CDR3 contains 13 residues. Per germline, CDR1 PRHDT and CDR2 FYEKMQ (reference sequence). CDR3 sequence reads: CASSSSGANVLTF. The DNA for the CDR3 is TGTGCCAGCAGCTCCTCTGGGGCCAACGTCCTGACTTTC.

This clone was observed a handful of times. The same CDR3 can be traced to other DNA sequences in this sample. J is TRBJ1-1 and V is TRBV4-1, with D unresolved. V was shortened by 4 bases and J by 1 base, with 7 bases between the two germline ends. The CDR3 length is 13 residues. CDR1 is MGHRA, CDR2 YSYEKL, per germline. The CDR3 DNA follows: TGCGCCAGCAGCCCGGACGGGAACACTGAAGCTTTCTTT. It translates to CASSPDGNTEAFF.